These 8 T cell receptor beta chains originate from one sample sequenced in a study of T-cell reconstitution after alpha-beta-depleted transplantation in children. For TCRbeta, the library was prepared with unique molecular identifiers. TCRdb re-derived calls from the PCR reads in MiXCR, one entry per CDR3 protein. There are under 450,000 distinct CDR3 sequences in the sample; around 15% occur only once, and approximately 28% lies in the top ten. Sequencing was performed on PBMCs, mostly from graft donor cells, taken 360 days after TCRalphabeta/CD19-depleted stem cell transplant. Receptors originate from a boy in the first two years of life who had a stem cell transplant for Wiskott-Aldrich syndrome, so the T cells may come from the graft donor.

The chain employs TRBV24-1 and TRBJ2-5; unclear D gene. Per the germline V gene, CDR1 is KGHDR and CDR2 is SFDVKD. The CDR3 length is 13 residues. Trimming pared 0 bases from V and 7 bases from J, leaving 8 bases between. CDR3 protein: CATSDLKGWTQYF. The CDR3 DNA reads TGTGCCACCAGTGATTTGAAGGGTTGGACCCAGTACTTC.

This clonotype was seen a few times. The chain carries TRBV29-1 and TRBJ2-3, with TRBD2 as a possible D gene (6 bases). V lost 5 bases and J 3 bases, leaving 9 bases between the germline ends. The V gene's germline CDR1 is SQVTM and CDR2 ANQGSEA. This CDR3 contains 12 residues. CDR3 DNA: TGCAGCGTTCACCTAGCGACAGATACGCAGTATTTT. Its translation: CSVHLATDTQYF.

V and J are TRBV5-6 and TRBJ1-1; D possibly corresponds to TRBD1 (6 bases). CDR1 is SGHDT and CDR2 is YYEEEE in the germline V gene. The CDR3 is made up of 13 amino acids. V was shortened by 8 bases and J by 0 bases, with 11 bases between the two germline ends. CDR3 in amino acids: CASFGQLNTEAFF. In DNA, the CDR3 is TGTGCCAGTTTCGGACAGTTGAACACTGAAGCTTTCTTT.

V gene TRBV7-6 combines with J gene TRBJ2-4; 7 positions match TRBD2. V lost 1 base, J lost 2 bases, and 5 bases stayed unmatched. This CDR3 has 16 amino acids. Germline-derived CDR1 and CDR2 are SGHVS and FNYEAQ. This CDR3 reads CASSLGTGGTKNIQYF. The CDR3 DNA reads TGTGCCAGCAGCTTAGGGACGGGAGGTACCAAAAACATTCAGTACTTC.

This clonotype was recorded many times. The chain joins TRBV7-9 to TRBJ2-1; possibly TRBD1 for D (6 bases). The CDR3 is made up of 18 amino acids. Between the trimmed V and J ends, which lost 2 bases and 5 bases, there was a span of 22 bases. Germline V gives CDR1 SEHNR, CDR2 FQNEAQ (reference sequence). The chain's CDR3 is CASSLKEGTGLSNNEQFF. DNA of the CDR3: TGTGCCAGCAGCTTAAAAGAGGGAACAGGGCTTTCGAACAATGAGCAGTTCTTC. The whole variable domain, remainder taken from reference TRBV7-9 and TRBJ2-1, is DTGVSQNPRHKITKRGQNVTFRCDPISEHNRLYWYRQTLGQGPEFLTYFQNEAQLEKSRLLSDRFSAERPKGSFSTLEIQRTEQGDSAMYLCASSLKEGTGLSNNEQFFGPGTRLTVL.

V is TRBV7-9 and J is TRBJ1-1; the D is unclear. The CDR3 has 15 residues. Germline V CDR1 and CDR2: SEHNR, FQNEAQ (reference sequence). V gave up 0 bases and J gave up 1 base, with 9 bases separating them. CDR3: CASSLALGPNTEAFF. CDR3 bases: TGTGCCAGCAGCTTAGCGCTCGGACCGAACACTGAAGCTTTCTTT. The complete variable domain, with remaining parts taken from reference TRBV7-9 and TRBJ1-1, reads DTGVSQNPRHKITKRGQNVTFRCDPISEHNRLYWYRQTLGQGPEFLTYFQNEAQLEKSRLLSDRFSAERPKGSFSTLEIQRTEQGDSAMYLCASSLALGPNTEAFFGQGTRLTVV.

The chain links TRBV7-2 to TRBJ2-2; tentatively, D is TRBD1 (5 bases). The V and J ends lost 2 bases and 4 bases respectively, with 11 bases between them. Per germline, CDR1 SGHTA and CDR2 FQGNSA. CDR3 size: 15 residues. This chain's CDR3 is CASSLSQGRTGELFF. CDR3 nucleotide sequence: TGTGCCAGCAGCTTAAGCCAGGGTCGCACCGGGGAGCTGTTTTTT.

The V and J genes are TRBV24-1 and TRBJ2-1, with D maybe TRBD2 (6 bases). V lost 0 bases and J lost 8, with 13 bases in between. Germline loops: CDR1 KGHDR, CDR2 SFDVKD. The CDR3 has 15 residues. For the CDR3, the DNA is TGTGCCACCAGTGATTTGCGGGAGAATAGCCATGAGCAGTTCTTC. This translates into CATSDLRENSHEQFF.